This TCR beta chain derives from a study of cytomegalovirus exposure and HLA in healthy donors. Study-level information: Under 90% of around 400 genotyped donors fell in the Caucasian-associated ancestry cluster. Points from the study as a whole: Most of the CMV-associated TCR beta chains (in a later analysis) appeared to be HLA-restricted. In most subjects, TCR beta sequences reportedly gave accurate predictions of HLA-A and HLA-B alleles.

The length of the CDR3 is 15 residues. Deletions cut 7 bases from V and 4 bases from J, with 20 bases between. Germline CDR1 reads MNHNS; CDR2 reads SASEGT. Details on this clone: The antigen is not known.

It was healthy bone marrow donors who served as donors. The PCR contained 60 Vbeta and 13 Jbeta primers. Assay used: immunoSEQ multiplex PCR; TCRdb lists only in-frame clones, some missing. The clone table shows 150,000 to 200,000 clones, with the ten largest holding about 2.2%. The clonotype originates from a man aged 25 to 45 in good health and CMV-seronegative. This chain joins TRBV6-1 and TRBJ2-7, with D possibly TRBD2 on 5 matching bases. The sample consisted of PBMCs. The CDR3 region has the DNA TGTGCCAGCAAGAGTGTGTCGGGAATGGGATACGAGCAGTACTTC. It translates to CASKSVSGMGYEQYF.